Below, one T cell receptor beta chain is given with its context. Antigen unknown. This specimen belongs to a study of cytomegalovirus exposure and HLA in healthy donors. PCR primers comprised 60 Vbeta and 13 Jbeta primers. Sequencing was performed with immunoSEQ multiplex PCR; in TCRdb, only in-frame clones are kept and a portion is missing. Recorded for this sample: some 200,000 clones. Study results and limitations: The study put some 160 TCR beta chains on its list as cytomegalovirus-associated. In all likelihood, a cluster of highly shared sequence variants was a sequencing artifact. Trimming of TCR beta V- and J-genes showed a link, identified in a later analysis, to a missense DCLRE1C variant.

The J segment lost 4 bases and the V segment lost 1 base, leaving 7 bases of the junction unmatched. Germline-derived CDR1 and CDR2 are LGHNA and YNFKEQ. The CDR3 has 15 amino acids. V is TRBV4-2 and J is TRBJ2-7; 7 positions agree with TRBD1. The specimen sequenced was PBMCs. This TCR was sampled from a boy between 5 and 17 years old in good health and CMV-seronegative. Here the CDR3 reads CASSQGDSGGYEQYF. The CDR3 nucleotides read TGTGCCAGCAGCCAAGGGGACAGTGGAGGATACGAGCAGTACTTC.